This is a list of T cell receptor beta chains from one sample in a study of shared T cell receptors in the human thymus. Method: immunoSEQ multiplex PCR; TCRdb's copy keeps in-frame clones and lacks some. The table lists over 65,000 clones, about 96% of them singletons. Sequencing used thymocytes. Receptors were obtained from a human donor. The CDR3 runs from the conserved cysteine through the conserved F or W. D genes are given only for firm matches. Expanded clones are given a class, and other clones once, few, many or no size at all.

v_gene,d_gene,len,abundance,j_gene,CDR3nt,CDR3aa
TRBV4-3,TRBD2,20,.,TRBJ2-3,TGCGCCAGCAGCCAAGGGGGACTAGCGGGGGGCAGGTGGAGCACAGATACGCAGTATTTT,CASSQGGLAGGRWSTDTQYF
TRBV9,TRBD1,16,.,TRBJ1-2,TGTGCCAGCAGCGTTATTCCGGGACAGCCAAACTATGGCTACACCTTC,CASSVIPGQPNYGYTF
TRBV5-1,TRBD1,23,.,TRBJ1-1,TGCGCCAGCAGCTTGGGCCGTCCGGGACAGGCCCATTATACGGGAATGTCGTCCCCTGAAGCTTTCTTT,CASSLGRPGQAHYTGMSSPEAFF
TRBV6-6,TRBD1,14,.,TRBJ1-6,TGTGCCAGCAGTTCCGGGACAGGTAACTCACCCCTCCACTTT,CASSSGTGNSPLHF
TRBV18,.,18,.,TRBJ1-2,TGTGCCAGCTCACCAAGATCCGCCCCCTGGACAGAAAACTATGGCTACACCTTC,CASSPRSAPWTENYGYTF
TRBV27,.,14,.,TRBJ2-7,TGTGCCAGCCAGAGGGGCGTCTATCCCTACGAGCAGTACTTC,CASQRGVYPYEQYF
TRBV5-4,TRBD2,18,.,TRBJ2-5,TGTGCCAGCGGAGGTCATAGCGGGGGGCGACCCTTCAAAGAGACCCAGTACTTC,CASGGHSGGRPFKETQYF
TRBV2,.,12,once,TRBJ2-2,TGTGCCGGTGGACAGATCACCGGGGAGCTGTTTTTT,CAGGQITGELFF
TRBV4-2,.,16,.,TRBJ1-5,TGTGCCAGCAGCCGCAAGGACGGCAATAGCAATCAGCCCCAGCATTTT,CASSRKDGNSNQPQHF
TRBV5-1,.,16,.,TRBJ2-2,TGCGCCAGCAGCTTGGGACACGAGACGAACACCGGGGAGCTGTTTTTT,CASSLGHETNTGELFF
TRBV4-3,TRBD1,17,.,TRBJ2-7,TGCGCCAGCAGCCAAGAAGGTACAGGGGGCTTTTGGTACGAGCAGTACTTC,CASSQEGTGGFWYEQYF
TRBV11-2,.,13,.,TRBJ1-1,TGTGCCAGCAGCCGTTCGTTGCCCACTGAAGCTTTCTTT,CASSRSLPTEAFF
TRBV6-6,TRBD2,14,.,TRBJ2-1,TGTGCCAGCAGTTTTAGCGGGGAGTACAATGAGCAGTTCTTC,CASSFSGEYNEQFF
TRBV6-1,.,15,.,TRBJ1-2,TGTGCCAGCAGTGAGGTCTGGGCCGATAACTATGGCTACACCTTC,CASSEVWADNYGYTF
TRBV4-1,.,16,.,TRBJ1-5,TGCGCCAGCAGCCAAGATGAAGGGGCTCTCAATCAGCCCCAGCATTTT,CASSQDEGALNQPQHF
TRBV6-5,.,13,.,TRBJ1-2,TGTGCCAGCAGTTTGGTTGGCAACTATGGCTACACCTTC,CASSLVGNYGYTF
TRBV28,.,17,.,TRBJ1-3,TGTGCCAGCAGTTTGGGACCCACAGGCCCCTCTGGAAACACCATATATTTT,CASSLGPTGPSGNTIYF
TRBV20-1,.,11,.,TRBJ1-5,TGCAGTGCTGGCGCCGGGGGAGACCAGCATTTT,CSAGAGGDQHF
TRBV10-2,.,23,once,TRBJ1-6,TGCGCCAGCAGTGAGTTAAGAGGGGTGCAAGGGACCAGGGTTGAGGTGAGTAATTCACCCCTCCACTTT,CASSELRGVQGTRVEVSNSPLHF
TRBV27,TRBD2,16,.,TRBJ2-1,TGTGCCAGCAGTCAACGGGGGGAGAGCTCCTACAATGAGCAGTTCTTC,CASSQRGESSYNEQFF
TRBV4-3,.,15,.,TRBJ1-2,TGCGCCAGCAGCCATGCCGGGGCAGAAAAAGATGGCTACACCTTC,CASSHAGAEKDGYTF
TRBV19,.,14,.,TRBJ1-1,.,CASSIVHFGTEAFF
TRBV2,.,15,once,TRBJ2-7,TGTGCCAGCCAGGTGTTCTCCCCGAGCTCCTACGAGCAGTACTTC,CASQVFSPSSYEQYF
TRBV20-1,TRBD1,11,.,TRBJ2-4,TGCAGTGCCGTACAGGGGGAGATTCAGTACTTC,CSAVQGEIQYF
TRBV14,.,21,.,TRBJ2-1,TGTGCCAGCAGCCCGAGACCCAAGACCATAATCCTTCCTAGCTCCTACAATGAGCAGTTCTTC,CASSPRPKTIILPSSYNEQFF
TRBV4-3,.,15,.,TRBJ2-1,TGCGCCAGCAGCCCGAACCAATTCTCCTACAATGAGCAGTTCTTC,CASSPNQFSYNEQFF
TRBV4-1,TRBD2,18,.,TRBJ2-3,TGCGCCAGCAGCCAAGATGCGTCCCCTAGCGGGTACACAGATACGCAGTATTTT,CASSQDASPSGYTDTQYF
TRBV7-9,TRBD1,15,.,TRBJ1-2,TGTGCCAGCAGCTTAGGACAGGGGGCACCGGGCGGCTACACCTTC,CASSLGQGAPGGYTF
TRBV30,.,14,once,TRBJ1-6,TGTGCCTGGATGAGGAGGGACCTCCATTCACCCCTCCACTTT,CAWMRRDLHSPLHF
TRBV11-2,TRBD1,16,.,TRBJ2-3,TGTGCCAGCAGCTCCGCGGCAGGGGGATCCACAGATACGCAGTATTTT,CASSSAAGGSTDTQYF
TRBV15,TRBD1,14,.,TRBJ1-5,TGTGCCACGAATACAGGGGTCGGCAATCAGCCCCAGCATTTT,CATNTGVGNQPQHF
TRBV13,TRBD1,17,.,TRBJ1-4,TGTGCCAGCAGCTTTTCCCTTGGGACAGTTCTTGGTGAAAAACTGTTTTTT,CASSFSLGTVLGEKLFF
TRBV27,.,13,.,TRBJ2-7,TGTGCCAGCAGTTTAGTGTATTCCTACGAGCAGTACTTC,CASSLVYSYEQYF
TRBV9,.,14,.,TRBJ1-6,TGTGCCAGCAGCGTAGACAGGGCCGGTTCACCCCTCCACTTT,CASSVDRAGSPLHF
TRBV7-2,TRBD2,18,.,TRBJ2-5,TGTGCCAGCAGCTTACCCTGGACTAGCGGGGGGGCGGAAGAGACCCAGTACTTC,CASSLPWTSGGAEETQYF
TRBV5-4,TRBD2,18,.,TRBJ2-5,TGTGCCAGCAGCTTGGCTACGGGGACTAGCGGGGCGGTCCGGGCCCAGTACTTC,CASSLATGTSGAVRAQYF
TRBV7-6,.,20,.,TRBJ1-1,TGTGCCAGCTCCTATCTTATTAGGTTAGTTCAGGGAATATCGAACACTGAAGCTTTCTTT,CASSYLIRLVQGISNTEAFF
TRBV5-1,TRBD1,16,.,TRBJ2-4,TGCGCCAGCAGCTTGGAGCGACAGGGGGTCAAAAACATTCAGTACTTC,CASSLERQGVKNIQYF
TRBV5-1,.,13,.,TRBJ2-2,TGCGCCAGCAGCTTGCCGTACACCGGGGAGCTGTTTTTT,CASSLPYTGELFF
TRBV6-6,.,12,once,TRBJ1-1,TGTGCCAGCATCCACGGACACTCTGAAGCTTTCTTT,CASIHGHSEAFF
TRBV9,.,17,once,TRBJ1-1,TGTGCCAGCAGCGTAGGGGCAGGGGCGCGTGCGAACACTGAAGCTTTCTTT,CASSVGAGARANTEAFF
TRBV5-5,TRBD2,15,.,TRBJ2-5,TGTGCCAGCAGATCGGCTGAGGGACTACCAGAGACCCAGTACTTC,CASRSAEGLPETQYF
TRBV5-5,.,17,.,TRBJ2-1,TGTGCCAGCAGCTACCCCGGCCCGGCCTACTCCTACAATGAGCAGTTCTTC,CASSYPGPAYSYNEQFF
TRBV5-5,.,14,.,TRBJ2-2,TGTGCCAGCACCCCATTCTCGGGTTCCGGGGAGCTGTTTTTT,CASTPFSGSGELFF
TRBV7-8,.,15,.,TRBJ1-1,TGTGCCAGCAGCCCCGACCGGGGACTGAACACTGAAGCTTTCTTT,CASSPDRGLNTEAFF
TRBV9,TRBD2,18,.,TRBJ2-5,TGTGCCAGCAGCCTAGAGGGGACTAGCGGGGGGGCCACAGAGACCCAGTACTTC,CASSLEGTSGGATETQYF
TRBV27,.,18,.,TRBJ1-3,TGTGCCAGCAGTTTATCCCCCATCGACAGAAACGCCCGAAACACCATATATTTT,CASSLSPIDRNARNTIYF
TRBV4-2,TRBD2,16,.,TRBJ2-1,TGTGCCAGCAGCCAAGCCAGCGGGGGGATATACAATGAGCAGTTCTTC,CASSQASGGIYNEQFF
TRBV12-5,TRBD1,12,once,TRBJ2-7,TGTGCTAGTGGCCACAGGGGGCGCGGGCAGTACTTC,CASGHRGRGQYF
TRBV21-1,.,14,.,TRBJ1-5,TGTGCCAGCAAGGGCTGGGGGCCTTTTCAGCCCCAGCATTTT,CASKGWGPFQPQHF
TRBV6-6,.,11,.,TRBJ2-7,TGTGCCAGCAGTTACGTGGCAGCTCAGTACTTC,CASSYVAAQYF
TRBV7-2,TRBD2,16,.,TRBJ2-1,TGTGCCAGCAGCCTAACCGGGGGGAGACTAGCGGGGACCTTGTTCTTC,CASSLTGGRLAGTLFF
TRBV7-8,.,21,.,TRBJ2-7,TGTGCCAGCAGCACGAGCCCTAAGGGCGGCCTCTTTAGGATACCAACCTACGAGCAGTACTTC,CASSTSPKGGLFRIPTYEQYF
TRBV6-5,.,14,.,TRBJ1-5,TGTGCCAGCAGTTACATATCCCCCGCCCAGCCCCAGCATTTT,CASSYISPAQPQHF
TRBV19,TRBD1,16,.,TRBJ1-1,TGTGCCAGTAGTATTTGGCTCGGACAGGGGAACACTGAAGCTTTCTTT,CASSIWLGQGNTEAFF